A single sample is the source of the 8 T cell receptor beta chains below, sequenced in a study of beta chain features in type 1 diabetes. cDNA synthesis used the whole RNA isolate, giving expressed TCRB sequences. Profiled with immunoSEQ multiplex PCR; TCRdb holds only in-frame clones, not every one. Of a few hundred thousand clones listed, 14% are singletons. Which antigens these TCRs recognize remains unknown. General observations from the study: Researchers report that Type 1 diabetes patients had moderately but significantly shorter TCRB CDR3s across all four CD4+ subsets.

The specimen was naive CD4+ T cells from blood. These TCRs come from a man younger than 40 with type 1 diabetes.

This clone was detected a few times. The rearrangement links TRBV4-3 to TRBJ2-3, with 11 bases fitting TRBD2. CDR1 LGHNA and CDR2 YSLEER come from the germline V gene. The CDR3 totals 20 residues. The trim removed 5 bases at V and 4 bases at J, leaving 20 bases unmatched. The CDR3 is CASSGKDGLAGGREADTQYF. The CDR3 DNA sequence: TGCGCCAGCAGCGGAAAGGATGGCCTAGCGGGAGGCCGGGAAGCAGATACGCAGTATTTT.

The rearrangement joins TRBV29-1 to TRBJ2-7, with D tentatively TRBD2 (5 bases). The CDR3 covers 14 residues. Germline-derived CDR1 and CDR2 are SQVTM and ANQGSEA. V was clipped by 4 bases and J by 4 bases, with 17 bases between them. The CDR3 bases are TGCAGCGTTGGAGTGGACCGAGGGCCTTACGAGCAGTACTTC. Its translation: CSVGVDRGPYEQYF.

A few counts support this clone. The rearrangement links TRBV9 to TRBJ2-1; TRBD2 matches 10 bases. The length of the CDR3 is 16 residues. Germline CDR1 reads SGDLS; CDR2 reads YYNGEE. V lost 0 bases to trimming and J lost 3 bases; unmatched junction nucleotides: 3. The CDR3: CASSVVSGRLYNEQFF. The CDR3 coding sequence is TGTGCCAGCAGCGTAGTTAGCGGGAGGCTCTACAATGAGCAGTTCTTC.

Only a few counts were recorded for this clone. The CDR3 reads CASSRGGGHTEAFF. In nucleotides, the CDR3 is TGTGCCAGCAGTCGTGGAGGGGGCCACACTGAAGCTTTCTTT. The chain combines TRBV6-4 with TRBJ1-1, with 7 bases identical to TRBD1. The junction had 6 bases not matched to a gene; V was cut back by 5 bases and J by 3 bases. CDR3 length: 14 amino acids. Germline assignment: CDR1 MRHNA and CDR2 SNTAGT.

This clone was picked up a small number of times. V gene TRBV19 combines with J gene TRBJ2-1, with D perhaps matching TRBD2 (6 bases). The V end lost 8 bases, the J end lost 0 bases, and 17 bases lay between the germline ends. This CDR3 spans 16 amino acids. Germline V gives CDR1 LNHDA, CDR2 SQIVND (reference sequence). CDR3 in amino acids: CASARSGTSSYNEQFF. The CDR3 DNA reads TGTGCCAGTGCCCGTAGCGGTACGAGCTCCTACAATGAGCAGTTCTTC.

This clone was seen only a few times. J is TRBJ2-7 and V is TRBV4-2; possible D gene TRBD2, 5 bases. Per germline, CDR1 LGHNA and CDR2 YNFKEQ. The CDR3 totals 14 residues. Between the trimmed V and J ends, which lost 1 base and 5 bases, there was a span of 12 bases. The CDR3: CASSQAGMKHEQYF. CDR3 nucleotides: TGTGCCAGCAGCCAAGCGGGGATGAAGCACGAGCAGTACTTC.

A few counts support this clone. V is TRBV29-1 and J is TRBJ1-1, with TRBD1 identical over 11 bases. The CDR3 has 14 amino acids. CDR1 is SQVTM, CDR2 ANQGSEA, per germline. The V gene end was trimmed by 4 bases and the J gene end by 2 bases; junction bases not matched to a gene: 3. CDR3 residues: CSVVRTGGNTEAFF. CDR3 coding DNA: TGCAGCGTTGTAAGGACAGGGGGCAACACTGAAGCTTTCTTT.

The chain links TRBV30 to TRBJ1-3; 8 bases agree with TRBD1. J lost 3 bases, V lost 5 bases, and 3 bases had no gene match. The CDR3 is made up of 13 amino acids. Germline CDR1 is GTSNPN and CDR2 is SVGIG (reference sequence). CDR3 sequence reads: CAWQGAFGNTIYF. DNA of the CDR3: TGTGCCTGGCAGGGGGCATTTGGAAACACCATATATTTT.